This passage covers 9 T cell receptor beta chains from one sample sequenced in a study of T-cell reconstitution after alpha-beta-depleted transplantation in children. As it was prepared, the TCRbeta library received unique molecular identifiers. TCRdb reprocessed the PCR reads with MiXCR, giving one entry per CDR3 protein. In the table there are some 830,000 distinct CDR3 sequences, under 20% of which are singletons. The specimen comprised PBMCs, mostly from graft donor cells, sampled 360 days after TCRalphabeta/CD19-depleted stem cell transplant. The receptors here all came from a male patient under 18 who had a stem cell transplant for acute lymphoblastic leukemia, so the T cells may come from the graft donor.

The chain joins TRBV12-3 or TRBV12-4 to TRBJ2-7, with TRBD1 matching over 9 bases. After removal of 3 bases from V and 1 base from J, the junction contained 7 bases not matched to a gene. CDR3 size: 16 residues. The CDR3 DNA is TGTGCCAGCAGTTTCCCCCGACAGGGGGGATCCTACGAGCAGTACTTC. Protein: CASSFPRQGGSYEQYF.

This clonotype was seen a few times. The chain uses TRBV27 and TRBJ2-3; D possibly corresponds to TRBD2 (6 bases). CDR1 is MNHEY, CDR2 SMNVEV, per germline (reference sequence). The V and J ends lost 7 bases and 0 bases respectively, with 14 bases between them. The CDR3 covers 15 residues. The CDR3 coding sequence is TGTGCCAGCACCCTGAAGGGGACTAGCACAGATACGCAGTATTTT. It codes for CASTLKGTSTDTQYF.

This chain links TRBV7-2 with TRBJ2-1; 7 bases line up with TRBD1. The germline V gene has CDR1 SGHTA and CDR2 FQGNSA. This CDR3 is built from 17 residues. Trimming took 5 bases from V and 0 from J; bases not matched to a gene: 10. Here the CDR3 reads CASSPGGPFSSYNEQFF. Written as DNA, the CDR3 is TGTGCCAGCAGCCCAGGGGGACCGTTTAGCTCCTACAATGAGCAGTTCTTC.

In its sample, this clonotype was seen a few times. This rearrangement joins TRBV27 to TRBJ2-6; a weak D match, TRBD2 (5 bases). The germline CDR1 and CDR2 sequences are MNHEY and SMNVEV (reference sequence). The CDR3 loop spans 18 amino acids. The germline V and J ends were trimmed by 5 bases and 2 bases, with 19 bases remaining between them. The CDR3 DNA reads as TGTGCCAGCAGTCCGACCCTAGGAGCGAGGGCTGGGGCCAACGTCCTGACTTTC. Translated: CASSPTLGARAGANVLTF.

This clonotype was seen many times. V is TRBV11-1 and J is TRBJ2-1; possibly TRBD1 for D (6 bases). The CDR3 runs 19 residues. Germline V gives CDR1 SGHAT, CDR2 FQDESV (reference sequence). The V and J ends lost 1 base and 5 bases respectively, with 24 bases between them. The CDR3 nucleotides read TGTGCCAGCAGCTTAGGTTCAAGGCAGGGGAGCTTCTCGAACAATGAGCAGTTCTTC. Its translation is CASSLGSRQGSFSNNEQFF.

This clonotype has only a few counts. V usage is TRBV5-6 and J usage is TRBJ2-3, with D unresolved. The V end was cut by 1 base, the J end by 6 bases, with 6 bases between. The CDR3 loop spans 12 amino acids. Germline loops: CDR1 SGHDT, CDR2 YYEEEE. In DNA, the CDR3 is TGTGCCAGCAGCTTGCTCTGGGATACGCAGTATTTT. It codes for CASSLLWDTQYF. The whole variable domain, filled in from reference TRBV5-6 and TRBJ2-3, reads DAGVTQSPTHLIKTRGQQVTLRCSPKSGHDTVSWYQQALGQGPQFIFQYYEEEERQRGNFPDRFSGHQFPNYSSELNVNALLLGDSALYLCASSLLWDTQYFGPGTRLTVL.

The CDR3 nucleotides are TGTGCCACCTCCTCAGGGGTTCGGTGGGGATACGAGCAGTACTTC. Translating gives CATSSGVRWGYEQYF. This sequence joins TRBV27 and TRBJ2-7; the D gene is possibly TRBD1 (6 bases). Germline V lookup: CDR1 MNHEY, CDR2 SMNVEV (reference sequence). The CDR3 contains 15 residues. Trimming took off 10 bases at V and 4 bases at J, with 23 bases between the two ends.

The chain recombines TRBV19 with TRBJ1-5; tentatively, D is TRBD1 (6 bases). CDR3 length: 14 residues. Trimming cost V 2 bases and J 3 bases, with 8 bases left between them. Looked up from germline, CDR1 is LNHDA and CDR2 is SQIVND (reference sequence). The CDR3 DNA reads as TGTGCCAGTAGTATAAGGGGGTCCAATCAGCCCCAGCATTTT. Residues: CASSIRGSNQPQHF. The whole variable domain, filled in from reference TRBV19 and TRBJ1-5, reads DGGITQSPKYLFRKEGQNVTLSCEQNLNHDAMYWYRQDPGQGLRLIYYSQIVNDFQKGDIAEGYSVSREKKESFPLTVTSAQKNPTAFYLCASSIRGSNQPQHFGDGTRLSIL.

The gene calls are TRBV6-5 and TRBJ2-1, with TRBD1 matching 11 bases. The ends lost 2 bases at V and 9 bases at J; junction bases unmatched: 6. The CDR3 is 15 amino acids. Per germline, CDR1 MNHEY and CDR2 SVGAGI. Written as DNA, the CDR3 is TGTGCCAGCAGTTACGATGGACAGGGGGCAAGTGAGCAGTTCTTC. This codes for CASSYDGQGASEQFF.